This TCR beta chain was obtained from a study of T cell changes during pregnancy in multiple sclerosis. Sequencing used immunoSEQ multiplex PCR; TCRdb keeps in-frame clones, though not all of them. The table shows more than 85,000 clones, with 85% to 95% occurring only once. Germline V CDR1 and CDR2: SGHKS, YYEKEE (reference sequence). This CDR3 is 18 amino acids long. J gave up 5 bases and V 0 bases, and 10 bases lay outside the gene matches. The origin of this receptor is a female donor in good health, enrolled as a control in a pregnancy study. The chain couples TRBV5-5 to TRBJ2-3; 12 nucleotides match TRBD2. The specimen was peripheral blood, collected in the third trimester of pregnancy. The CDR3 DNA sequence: TGTGCCAGCAGCTTGGGAGGACTAGCGGGATCCGAGCAAGATACGCAGTATTTT. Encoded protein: CASSLGGLAGSEQDTQYF.